The 8 T cell receptor beta chains in this list originate from one sample, sequenced in a study of T cell responses to AZD1222 COVID-19 vaccine. Using immunoSEQ multiplex PCR, the repertoire was profiled, and TCRdb retains in-frame clones only, with some absent. The sample carries around 150,000 clones, around 91% recorded once. Sample: peripheral blood, taken 28 days after the second AZD1222 dose. The receptors here all came from an adult who received the AZD1222 COVID-19 vaccine.

The V gene is TRBV2, the J gene TRBJ1-2, with D uncertain. Deletions cut 6 bases from V and 3 bases from J, with 11 bases between. Per germline, CDR1 SNHLY and CDR2 FYNNEI. CDR3 size: 13 residues. CDR3 DNA: TGTGCCAGCAGCTTTAATCAGGACTATGGCTACACCTTC. It yields the protein CASSFNQDYGYTF. Filled out from reference TRBV2 and TRBJ1-2, the complete variable domain reads EPEVTQTPSHQVTQMGQEVILRCVPISNHLYFYWYRQILGQKVEFLVSFYNNEISEKSEIFDDQFSVERPDGSNFTLKIRSTKLEDSAMYFCASSFNQDYGYTFGSGTRLTVV.

V is TRBV4-1 and J is TRBJ2-4; 12 bases fit TRBD2. From germline, CDR1 is MGHRA and CDR2 YSYEKL. The length of the CDR3 is 17 residues. The J segment lost 2 bases and the V segment lost 4 bases, leaving 6 bases of the junction unmatched. This CDR3 reads CASSPEGLAGTKNIQYF. The CDR3 DNA reads as TGCGCCAGCAGCCCAGAAGGACTAGCGGGAACCAAAAACATTCAGTACTTC.

The chain recombines TRBV3-1 (or the pseudogene TRBV3-2) with TRBJ2-7, with D hard to call. From germline, CDR1 is LGHDT and CDR2 YNNKEL (reference sequence). V lost 2 bases and J 2 bases, leaving 4 bases between the germline ends. This CDR3 contains 12 residues. This CDR3 reads CASSQPPYEQYF. CDR3 nucleotides: TGTGCCAGCAGCCAACCTCCCTACGAGCAGTACTTC.

The chain employs TRBV5-6 and TRBJ1-6; D is possibly TRBD1 (5 bases). Germline V gene sequence: CDR1 SGHDT, CDR2 YYEEEE. V shed 3 bases and J shed 8 bases, with 15 bases lying between them. The CDR3 is 15 amino acids. The CDR3 DNA sequence: TGTGCCAGCAGCTCCGATATTGCGGGGGATTCACCCCTCCACTTT. Its protein product is CASSSDIAGDSPLHF.

The chain links TRBV4-1 to TRBJ1-1, with TRBD1 matching 7 bases. CDR3 length: 14 amino acids. From germline, CDR1 is MGHRA and CDR2 YSYEKL. The V and J ends lost 4 bases and 5 bases, in that order; junction bases with no gene match: 7. The CDR3 loop reads CASSLPGQKTEAFF. The CDR3 DNA reads as TGCGCCAGCAGCCTGCCGGGACAGAAGACTGAAGCTTTCTTT.

This clone was detected once. V usage is TRBV28 and J usage is TRBJ1-2; 8 positions agree with TRBD1. This CDR3 spans 12 amino acids. The V and J ends lost 6 bases and 5 bases, in that order; junction bases with no gene match: 2. Per germline, CDR1 MDHEN and CDR2 SYDVKM. The CDR3 spells CASSRQGYGYTF. CDR3 DNA sequence: TGTGCCAGCAGCCGACAGGGGTATGGCTACACCTTC.

This sequence joins TRBV6-1 and TRBJ2-3; 7 nucleotides match TRBD2. V gave up 3 bases and J gave up 2 bases; unmatched junction bases: 5. Germline CDR1 and CDR2: MNHNS and SASEGT. CDR3 length: 15 residues. The CDR3 region has the DNA TGTGCCAGCAGTGAGACCGGGACTATCACAGATACGCAGTATTTT. Protein product: CASSETGTITDTQYF.

The count of this clone is one. The chain has TRBV7-2 and TRBJ2-3, with 8 bases fitting TRBD2. The CDR3 has 17 residues. V dropped 3 bases and J dropped 1; count of bases not matched to a gene: 9. Germline CDR1 reads SGHTA; CDR2 reads FQGNSA. CDR3 sequence (DNA): TGTGCCAGCAGCTTTAGATTAGCGGGAAAGGGCACAGATACGCAGTATTTT. Its protein product is CASSFRLAGKGTDTQYF.